Detailed here is one T cell receptor (beta chain). Its antigen is not yet known. No much larger clone exists at a distance of one base, and base qualities are not known. This sample was taken from a study of CD8+ T cells in alopecia areata (dated by TCRdb to 2016 to 2018). At the level of the whole study: To study T cell clonal expansion in alopecia areata, the researchers applied high-throughput TCRbeta sequencing to both the C3H/HeJ mouse model and human patients. On the human side, TCRbeta sequencing was run on scalp tissue and on sorted CD4+ and CD8+ peripheral blood T cells from healthy controls and from alopecia areata patients with either patchy or totalis/universalis disease. Scalp clonality was compared across normal scalp (n=4), patchy alopecia areata scalp (n=8), and alopecia totalis/universalis scalp (n=8). RNA came from the PAXgene miRNA kit for fixed scalp, the miRNeasy kit for PBMCs, and the RNeasy kit for mouse skin. TCRbeta CDR3 regions were amplified by immunoSEQ multiplex PCR using 35 Vbeta forward and 13 Jbeta reverse primers.

Trimmed from V: 2 bases; trimmed from J: 1 base; junction bases lacking a gene match: 3. The CDR3 runs 15 residues from the cysteine to the phenylalanine. Of all the DNA, just the CDR3 is kept, 45 bases in frame from base 1. Based on the germline V gene, the CDR1 and CDR2 sequences are MGHRA and YSYEKL. Library preparation used the immunoSEQ multiplex PCR assay. RNA was extracted from all samples and reverse transcribed into cDNA as template for TCR sequencing. First-strand cDNA was synthesized with SuperScript III using a 2:1 mix of oligo-dT and random hexamers. A synthetic immune receptor repertoire was used to assess amplification bias, and residual bias was removed computationally. For the original study's pipeline: Raw reads were preprocessed to remove errors, and CDR3 was defined by IMGT conventions from the conserved cysteine to phenylalanine. Clonality was computed by normalizing Shannon entropy by log2 of the number of productive unique TCRs and subtracting the result from 1. Whether scalp clones were CD4 or CD8 was inferred by matching scalp TCRbeta sequences against CD4 and CD8 repertoires sorted from blood. Here the immuneACCESS table is served through TCRdb, limited to in-frame sequences with V and J called. Missing clones are a known gap in these copies; in checked studies unresolved V genes cover under half, and the rest lacks a known reason. The D gene and trimming were derived from the DNA, and the V and J assignments and clone size from that table. The sample data list about 140,000 clones, and about 60% of these were observed just once. Approximately 4.3% of the sample goes to the ten largest clones.

On the study overall, not on this receptor specifically: Lesional scalp, especially in alopecia totalis/universalis, showed higher clonality and more expanded CD8+ clones than normal scalp, suggesting antigenic drive. Unlike mouse skin, where gammadelta T cells dominate, normal human skin contains resident alphabeta T cells that get sequenced too, which complicates analysis of the scalp TCR repertoire. Compared with mice, TCR sequences shared between patients were less clear, possibly partly because of HLA diversity across the patient population.

PBMCs were isolated by density centrifugation and stained for CD3, CD4 and CD8, and CD4+ and CD8+ T cells were sorted on a FACSAria. Scalp biopsies and blood samples were obtained from unaffected controls. The chain is made from TRBV4-1 and TRBJ1-1; TRBD1 agrees with 8 junctional bases. This TCR was recovered from a human donor in good health. The sequenced material came from CD4+ T cells sorted from blood. The CDR3 protein sequence reads: CASSQPGTGNTEAFF. The sequenced DNA is TGCGCCAGCAGCCAACCCGGGACAGGGAACACTGAAGCTTTCTTT.